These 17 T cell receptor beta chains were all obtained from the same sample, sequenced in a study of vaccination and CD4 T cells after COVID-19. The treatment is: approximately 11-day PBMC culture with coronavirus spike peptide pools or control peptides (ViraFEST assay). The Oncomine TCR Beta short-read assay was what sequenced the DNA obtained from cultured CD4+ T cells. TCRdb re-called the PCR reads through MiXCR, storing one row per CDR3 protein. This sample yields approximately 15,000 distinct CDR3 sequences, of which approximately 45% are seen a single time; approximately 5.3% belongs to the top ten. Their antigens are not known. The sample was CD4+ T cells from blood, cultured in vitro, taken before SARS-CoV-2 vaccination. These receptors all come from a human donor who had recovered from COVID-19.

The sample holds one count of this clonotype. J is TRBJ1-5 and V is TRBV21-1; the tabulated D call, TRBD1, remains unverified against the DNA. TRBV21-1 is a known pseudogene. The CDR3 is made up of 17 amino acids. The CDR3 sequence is CASSKGDRVKSNRPQHF. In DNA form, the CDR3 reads TGTGCCAGCAGCAAAGGGGACAGGGTGAAGAGCAATCGGCCCCAGCATTTT.

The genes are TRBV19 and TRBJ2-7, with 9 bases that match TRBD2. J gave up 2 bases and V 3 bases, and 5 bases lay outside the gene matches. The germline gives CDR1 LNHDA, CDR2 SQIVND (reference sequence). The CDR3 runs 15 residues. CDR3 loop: CASSIPSGTTYEQYF. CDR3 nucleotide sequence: TGTGCCAGTAGTATTCCTAGCGGGACTACCTACGAGCAGTACTTC.

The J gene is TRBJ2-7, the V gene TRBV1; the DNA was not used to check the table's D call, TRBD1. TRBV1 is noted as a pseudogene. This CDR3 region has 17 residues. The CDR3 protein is CTSSQVGGPRSSYEQYF. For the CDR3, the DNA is TGCACCAGCAGCCAAGTTGGGGGGCCCCGAAGCTCCTACGAGCAGTACTTC.

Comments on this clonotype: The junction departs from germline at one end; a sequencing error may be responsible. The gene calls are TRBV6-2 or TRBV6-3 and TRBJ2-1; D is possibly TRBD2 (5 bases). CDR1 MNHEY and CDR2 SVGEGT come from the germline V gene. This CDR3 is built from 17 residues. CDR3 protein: CASGYGRADKTYNEQFF. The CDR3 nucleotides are TGTGCCAGCGGTTACGGGCGAGCGGATAAAACCTACAATGAGCAGTTCTTC.

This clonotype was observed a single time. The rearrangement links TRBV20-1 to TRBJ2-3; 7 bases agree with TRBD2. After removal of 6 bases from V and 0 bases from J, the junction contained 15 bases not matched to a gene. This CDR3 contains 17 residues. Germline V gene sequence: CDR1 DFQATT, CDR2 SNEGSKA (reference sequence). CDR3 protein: CSAPPGGGFTSTDTQYF. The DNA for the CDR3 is TGCAGTGCCCCCCCGGGCGGGGGATTTACTAGCACAGATACGCAGTATTTT.

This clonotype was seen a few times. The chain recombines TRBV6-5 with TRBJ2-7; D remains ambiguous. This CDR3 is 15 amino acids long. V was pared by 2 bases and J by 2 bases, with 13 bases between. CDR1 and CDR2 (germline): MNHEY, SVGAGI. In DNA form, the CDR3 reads TGTGCCAGCAGTTACGGTCGCGGCCGAGCCTACGAGCAGTACTTC. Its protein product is CASSYGRGRAYEQYF.

The CDR3 DNA sequence: TGTGCCAGCAGGACCGCGGGGGACGCCTATAATTCACCCCTCCACTTT. Translated: CASRTAGDAYNSPLHF. V gene TRBV12-3 or TRBV12-4 combines with J gene TRBJ1-6, with D maybe TRBD1 (5 bases). The CDR3 runs to 16 residues. V was shortened by 6 bases and J by 2 bases, with 14 bases between the two germline ends.

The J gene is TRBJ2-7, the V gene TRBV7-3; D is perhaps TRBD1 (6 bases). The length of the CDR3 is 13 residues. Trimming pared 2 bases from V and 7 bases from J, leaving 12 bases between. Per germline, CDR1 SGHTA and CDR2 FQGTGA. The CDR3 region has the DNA TGTGCCAGCAGCTTAGCCAGGGGTGGTGAGCAGTACTTC. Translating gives CASSLARGGEQYF.

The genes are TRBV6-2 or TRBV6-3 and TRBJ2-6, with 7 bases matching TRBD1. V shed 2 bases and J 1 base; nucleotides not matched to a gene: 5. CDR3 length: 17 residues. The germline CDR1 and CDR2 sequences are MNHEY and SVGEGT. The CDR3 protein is CASSYQGVRSGANVLTF. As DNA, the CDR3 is TGTGCCAGCAGTTACCAGGGGGTTCGGTCTGGGGCCAACGTCCTGACTTTC.

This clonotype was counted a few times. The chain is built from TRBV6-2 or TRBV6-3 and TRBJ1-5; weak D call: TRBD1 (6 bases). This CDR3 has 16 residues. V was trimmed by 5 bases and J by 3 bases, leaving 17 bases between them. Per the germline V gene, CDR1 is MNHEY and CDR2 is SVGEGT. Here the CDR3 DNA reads TGTGCCAGCAGTCGCTCCGGCCAGGGGAACAATCAGCCCCAGCATTTT. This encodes CASSRSGQGNNQPQHF.

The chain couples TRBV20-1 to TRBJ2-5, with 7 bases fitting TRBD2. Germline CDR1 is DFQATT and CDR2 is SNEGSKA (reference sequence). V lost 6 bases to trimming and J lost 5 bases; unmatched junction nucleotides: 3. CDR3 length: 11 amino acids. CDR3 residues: CSAGLVETQYF. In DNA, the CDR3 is TGCAGTGCAGGACTAGTTGAGACCCAGTACTTC.

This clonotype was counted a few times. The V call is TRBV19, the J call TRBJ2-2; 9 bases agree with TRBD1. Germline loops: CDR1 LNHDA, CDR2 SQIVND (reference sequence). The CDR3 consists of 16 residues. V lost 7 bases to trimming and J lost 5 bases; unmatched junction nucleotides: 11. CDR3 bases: TGTGCCAGTAACCCCCCCGGGACAGGGACAACCGGGGAGCTGTTTTTT. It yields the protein CASNPPGTGTTGELFF.

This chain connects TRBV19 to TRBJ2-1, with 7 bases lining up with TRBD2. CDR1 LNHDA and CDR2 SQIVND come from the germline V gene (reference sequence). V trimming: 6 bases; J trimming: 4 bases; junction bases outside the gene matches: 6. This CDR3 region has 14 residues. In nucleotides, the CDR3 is TGTGCCAGTAGAAGGGAGGGGAATTACAATGAGCAGTTCTTC. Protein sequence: CASRREGNYNEQFF.

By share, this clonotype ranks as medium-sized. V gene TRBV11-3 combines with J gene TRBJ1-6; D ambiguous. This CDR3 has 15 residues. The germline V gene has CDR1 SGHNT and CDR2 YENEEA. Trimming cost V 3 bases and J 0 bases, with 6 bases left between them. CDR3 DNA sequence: TGTGCCAGCAGCTTTTTAAGCTCCTATAATTCACCCCTCCACTTT. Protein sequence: CASSFLSSYNSPLHF.

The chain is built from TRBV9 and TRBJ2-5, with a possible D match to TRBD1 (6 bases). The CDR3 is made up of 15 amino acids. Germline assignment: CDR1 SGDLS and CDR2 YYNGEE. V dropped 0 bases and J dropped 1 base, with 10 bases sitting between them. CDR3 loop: CASSVAGTFQETQYF. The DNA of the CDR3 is TGTGCCAGCAGCGTAGCCGGGACATTCCAAGAGACCCAGTACTTC.

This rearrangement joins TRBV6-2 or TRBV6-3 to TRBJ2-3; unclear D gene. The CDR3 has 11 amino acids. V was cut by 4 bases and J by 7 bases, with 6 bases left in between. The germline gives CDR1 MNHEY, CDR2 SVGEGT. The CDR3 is CASSWGNTQYF. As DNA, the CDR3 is TGTGCCAGCAGTTGGGGAAATACGCAGTATTTT.

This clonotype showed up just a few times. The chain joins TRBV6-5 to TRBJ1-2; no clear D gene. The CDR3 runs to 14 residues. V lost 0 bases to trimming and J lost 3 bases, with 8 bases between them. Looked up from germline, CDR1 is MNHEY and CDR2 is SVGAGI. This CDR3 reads CASSYSRIHYGYTF. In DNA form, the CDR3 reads TGTGCCAGCAGTTACTCGAGGATTCACTATGGCTACACCTTC.